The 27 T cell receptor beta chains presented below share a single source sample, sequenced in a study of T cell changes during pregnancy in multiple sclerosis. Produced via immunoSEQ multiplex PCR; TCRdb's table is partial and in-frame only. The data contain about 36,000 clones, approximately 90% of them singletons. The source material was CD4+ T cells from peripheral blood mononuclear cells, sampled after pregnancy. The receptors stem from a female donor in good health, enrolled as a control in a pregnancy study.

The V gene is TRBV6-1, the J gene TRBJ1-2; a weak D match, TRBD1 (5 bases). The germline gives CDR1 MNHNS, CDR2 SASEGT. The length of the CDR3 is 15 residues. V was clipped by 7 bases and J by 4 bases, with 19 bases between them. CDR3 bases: TGTGCCAGCACCCAAGGGCGGACGGGGGTCTATGGCTACACCTTC. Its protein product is CASTQGRTGVYGYTF.

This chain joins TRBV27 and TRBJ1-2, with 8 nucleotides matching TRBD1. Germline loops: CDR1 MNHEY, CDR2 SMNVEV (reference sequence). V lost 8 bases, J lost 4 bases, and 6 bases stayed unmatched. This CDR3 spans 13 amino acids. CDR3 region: CASRSTGVYGYTF. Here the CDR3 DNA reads TGTGCCAGCCGATCGACAGGGGTCTATGGCTACACCTTC.

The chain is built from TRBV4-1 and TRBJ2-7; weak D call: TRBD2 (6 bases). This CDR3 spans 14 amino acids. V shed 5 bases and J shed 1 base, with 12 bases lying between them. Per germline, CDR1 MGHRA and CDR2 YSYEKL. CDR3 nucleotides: TGCGCCAGCAGCGGCCGGGAGAATTCCTACGAGCAGTACTTC. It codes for CASSGRENSYEQYF.

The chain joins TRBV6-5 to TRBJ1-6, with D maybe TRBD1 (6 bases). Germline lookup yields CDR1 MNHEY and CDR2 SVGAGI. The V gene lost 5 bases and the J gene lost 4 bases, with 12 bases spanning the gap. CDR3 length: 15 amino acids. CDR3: CASSTGILYNSPLHF. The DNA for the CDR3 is TGTGCCAGCAGTACAGGGATCCTATATAATTCACCCCTCCACTTT.

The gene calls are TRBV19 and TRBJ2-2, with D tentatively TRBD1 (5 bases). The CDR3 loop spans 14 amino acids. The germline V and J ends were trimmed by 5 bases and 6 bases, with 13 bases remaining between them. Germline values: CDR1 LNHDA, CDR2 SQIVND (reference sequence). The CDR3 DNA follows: TGTGCCAGTAGTGTATATAGGGGCCCCGGGGAGCTGTTTTTT. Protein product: CASSVYRGPGELFF. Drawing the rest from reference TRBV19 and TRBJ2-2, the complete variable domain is DGGITQSPKYLFRKEGQNVTLSCEQNLNHDAMYWYRQDPGQGLRLIYYSQIVNDFQKGDIAEGYSVSREKKESFPLTVTSAQKNPTAFYLCASSVYRGPGELFFGEGSRLTVL.

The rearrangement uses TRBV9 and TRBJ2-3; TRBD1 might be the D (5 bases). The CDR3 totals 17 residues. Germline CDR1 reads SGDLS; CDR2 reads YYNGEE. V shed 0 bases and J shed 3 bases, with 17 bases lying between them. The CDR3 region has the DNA TGTGCCAGCAGCGTAGGTAATCAGGTGGGGCGAACAGATACGCAGTATTTT. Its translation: CASSVGNQVGRTDTQYF.

The CDR3 DNA reads as TGTGCCAGCAGTTTATTTGGGGGCACCTATGGCTACACCTTC. Protein sequence: CASSLFGGTYGYTF. This rearrangement joins TRBV27 to TRBJ1-2, with D possibly TRBD1 on 6 matching bases. Trimming removed 1 base from V and 4 bases from J, with 10 bases in between. This CDR3 region has 14 residues. From germline, CDR1 is MNHEY and CDR2 SMNVEV (reference sequence).

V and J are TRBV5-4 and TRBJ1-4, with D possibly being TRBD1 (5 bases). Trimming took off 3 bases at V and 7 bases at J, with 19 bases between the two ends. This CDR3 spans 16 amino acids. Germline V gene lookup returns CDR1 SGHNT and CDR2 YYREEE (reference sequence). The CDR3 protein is CASSSVVGGVGEKLFF. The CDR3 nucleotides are TGTGCCAGCAGCTCCGTCGTGGGGGGTGTCGGTGAAAAACTGTTTTTT.

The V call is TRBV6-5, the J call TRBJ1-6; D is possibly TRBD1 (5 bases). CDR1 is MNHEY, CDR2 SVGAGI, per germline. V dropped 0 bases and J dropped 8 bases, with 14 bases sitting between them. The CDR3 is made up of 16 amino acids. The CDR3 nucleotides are TGTGCCAGCAGTTACTCCTCGAACAGGTTGGATTCACCCCTCCACTTT. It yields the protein CASSYSSNRLDSPLHF.

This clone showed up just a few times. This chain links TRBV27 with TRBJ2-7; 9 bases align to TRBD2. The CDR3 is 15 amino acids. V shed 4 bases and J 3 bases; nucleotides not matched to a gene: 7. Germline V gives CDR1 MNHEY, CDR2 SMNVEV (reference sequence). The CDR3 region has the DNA TGTGCCAGCAGTTCCATAGCGGGGGCCCGCTACGAGCAGTACTTC. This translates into CASSSIAGARYEQYF.

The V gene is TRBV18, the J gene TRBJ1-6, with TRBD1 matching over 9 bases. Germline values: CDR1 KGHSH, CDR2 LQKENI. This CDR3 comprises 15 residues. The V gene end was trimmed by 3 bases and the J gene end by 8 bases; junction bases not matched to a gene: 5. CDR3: CASSPGDREDSPLHF. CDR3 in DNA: TGTGCCAGCTCACCGGGGGACAGGGAGGATTCACCCCTCCACTTT.

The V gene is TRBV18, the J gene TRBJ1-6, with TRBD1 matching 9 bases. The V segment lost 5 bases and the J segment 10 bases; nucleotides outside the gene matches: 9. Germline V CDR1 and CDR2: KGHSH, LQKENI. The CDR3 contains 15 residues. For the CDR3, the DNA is TGTGCCAGCTCAGGTCCGGGACAGGGAGTCTCACCCCTCCACTTT. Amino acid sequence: CASSGPGQGVSPLHF.

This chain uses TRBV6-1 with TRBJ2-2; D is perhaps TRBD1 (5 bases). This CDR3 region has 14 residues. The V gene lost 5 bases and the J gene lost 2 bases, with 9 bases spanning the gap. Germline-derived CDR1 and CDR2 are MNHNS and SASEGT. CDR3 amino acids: CASSLQVNTGELFF. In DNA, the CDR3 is TGTGCCAGCAGTCTACAGGTTAACACCGGGGAGCTGTTTTTT.

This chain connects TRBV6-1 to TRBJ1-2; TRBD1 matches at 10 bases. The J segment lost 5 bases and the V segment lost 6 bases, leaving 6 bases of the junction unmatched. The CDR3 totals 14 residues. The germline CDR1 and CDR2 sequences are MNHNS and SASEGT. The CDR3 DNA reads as TGTGCCAGCAGGGGGGGGGACAGGGGATATGGCTACACCTTC. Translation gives CASRGGDRGYGYTF.

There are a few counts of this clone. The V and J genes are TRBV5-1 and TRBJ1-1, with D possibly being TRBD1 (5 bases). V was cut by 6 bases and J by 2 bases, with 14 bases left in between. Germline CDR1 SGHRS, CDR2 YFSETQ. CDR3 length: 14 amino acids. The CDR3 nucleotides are TGCGCCAGCATAGGCGGCAGGGCCAACACTGAAGCTTTCTTT. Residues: CASIGGRANTEAFF.

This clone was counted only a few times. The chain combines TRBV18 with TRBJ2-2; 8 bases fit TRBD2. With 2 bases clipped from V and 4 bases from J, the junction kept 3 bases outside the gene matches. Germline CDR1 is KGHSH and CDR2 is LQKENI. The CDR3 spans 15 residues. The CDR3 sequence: CASSPGGRSTGELFF. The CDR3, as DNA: TGTGCCAGCTCACCAGGCGGGAGGAGCACCGGGGAGCTGTTTTTT.

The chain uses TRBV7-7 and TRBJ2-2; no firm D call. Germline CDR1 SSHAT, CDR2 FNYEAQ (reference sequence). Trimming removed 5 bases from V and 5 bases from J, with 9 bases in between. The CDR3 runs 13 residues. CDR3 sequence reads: CASSREFTGELFF. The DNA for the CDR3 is TGTGCCAGCAGCCGAGAGTTTACCGGGGAGCTGTTTTTT.

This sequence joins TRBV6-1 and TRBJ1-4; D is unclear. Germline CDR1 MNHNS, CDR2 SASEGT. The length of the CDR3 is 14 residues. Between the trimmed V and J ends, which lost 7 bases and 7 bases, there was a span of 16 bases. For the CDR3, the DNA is TGTGCCAGCACCCCCCGGGAGGAATTTGAAAAACTGTTTTTT. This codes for CASTPREEFEKLFF.

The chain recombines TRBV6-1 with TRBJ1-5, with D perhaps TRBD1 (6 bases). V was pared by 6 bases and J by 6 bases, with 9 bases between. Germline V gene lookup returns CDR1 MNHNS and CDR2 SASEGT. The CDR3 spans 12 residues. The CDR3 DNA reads TGTGCCAGCAGGGACAGTAGTCAGCCCCAGCATTTT. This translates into CASRDSSQPQHF.

The CDR3, as DNA: TGCGCCAGCAGCATAGATTCTGAAGCTTTCTTT. Amino acid sequence: CASSIDSEAFF. The genes are TRBV5-1 and TRBJ1-1; D is ambiguous. Deletions cut 4 bases from V and 6 bases from J, with 7 bases between. This CDR3 has 11 amino acids. Germline lookup yields CDR1 SGHRS and CDR2 YFSETQ.

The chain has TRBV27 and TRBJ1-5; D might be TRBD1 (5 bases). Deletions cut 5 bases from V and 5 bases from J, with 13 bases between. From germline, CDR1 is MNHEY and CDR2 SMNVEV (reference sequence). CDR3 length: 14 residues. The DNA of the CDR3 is TGTGCCAGCAGTACAGGAGGGATTTATCAGCCCCAGCATTTT. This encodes CASSTGGIYQPQHF.

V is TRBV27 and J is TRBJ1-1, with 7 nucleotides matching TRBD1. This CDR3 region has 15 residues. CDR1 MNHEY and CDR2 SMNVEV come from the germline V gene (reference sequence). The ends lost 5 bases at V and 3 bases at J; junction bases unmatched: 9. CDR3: CASSPQTGSDTEAFF. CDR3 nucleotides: TGTGCCAGCAGTCCGCAGACAGGGTCAGACACTGAAGCTTTCTTT.

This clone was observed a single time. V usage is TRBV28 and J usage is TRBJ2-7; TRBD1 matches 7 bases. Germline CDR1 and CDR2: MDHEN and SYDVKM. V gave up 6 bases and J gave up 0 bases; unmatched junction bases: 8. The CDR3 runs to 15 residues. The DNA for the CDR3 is TGTGCCAGCAGACTACCCGGGACAGCCTCCTACGAGCAGTACTTC. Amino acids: CASRLPGTASYEQYF.

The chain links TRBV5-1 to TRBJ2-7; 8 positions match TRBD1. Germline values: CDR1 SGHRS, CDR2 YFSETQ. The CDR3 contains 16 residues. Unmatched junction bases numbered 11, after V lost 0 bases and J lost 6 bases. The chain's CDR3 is CASSLARGTGLGEQYF. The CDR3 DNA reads TGCGCCAGCAGCTTGGCCCGGGGGACAGGTCTCGGCGAGCAGTACTTC. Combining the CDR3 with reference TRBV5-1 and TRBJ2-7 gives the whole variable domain KAGVTQTPRYLIKTRGQQVTLSCSPISGHRSVSWYQQTPGQGLQFLFEYFSETQRNKGNFPGRFSGRQFSNSRSEMNVSTLELGDSALYLCASSLARGTGLGEQYFGPGTRLTVT.

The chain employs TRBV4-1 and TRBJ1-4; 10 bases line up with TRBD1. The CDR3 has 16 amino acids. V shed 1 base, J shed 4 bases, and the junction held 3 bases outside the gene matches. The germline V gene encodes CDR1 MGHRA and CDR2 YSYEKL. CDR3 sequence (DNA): TGCGCCAGCAGCCAAGTCCGGGACAGGGGTAATGAAAAACTGTTTTTT. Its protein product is CASSQVRDRGNEKLFF.

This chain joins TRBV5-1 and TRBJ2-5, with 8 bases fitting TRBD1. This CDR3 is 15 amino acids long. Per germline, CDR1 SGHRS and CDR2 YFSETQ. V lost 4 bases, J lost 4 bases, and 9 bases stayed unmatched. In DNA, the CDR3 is TGCGCCAGCAGCCGAGACGGTACAGGGGGAGAGACCCAGTACTTC. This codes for CASSRDGTGGETQYF.

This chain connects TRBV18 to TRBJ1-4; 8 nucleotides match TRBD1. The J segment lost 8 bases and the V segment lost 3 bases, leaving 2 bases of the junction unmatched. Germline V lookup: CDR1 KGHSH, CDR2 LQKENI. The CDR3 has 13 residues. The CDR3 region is CASSPRTGEKLFF. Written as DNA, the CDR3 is TGTGCCAGCTCACCGCGGACAGGGGAAAAACTGTTTTTT.